The 19 T cell receptor beta chains below come from one sample, sequenced in a study of blood T cell repertoires in COVID-19. Assay: immunoSEQ multiplex PCR; the TCRdb copy retains only in-frame clones and omits some. The repertoire holds roughly 250,000 clones, with roughly 85% as singletons. Sequencing input: PBMCs or T cells enriched from blood (not recorded which). Every receptor here comes from a woman between 45 and 60 years old who had recovered from COVID-19.

The gene calls are TRBV4-1 and TRBJ1-1; 8 nucleotides align to TRBD1. CDR3 length: 14 amino acids. J lost 1 base, V lost 4 bases, and 2 bases had no gene match. Germline values: CDR1 MGHRA, CDR2 YSYEKL. CDR3: CASSLDRGNTEAFF. The CDR3 DNA is TGCGCCAGCAGCCTCGACAGGGGGAACACTGAAGCTTTCTTT.

This clone was found once. J is TRBJ2-7 and V is TRBV7-9; the D gene is possibly TRBD1 (6 bases). The germline V gene encodes CDR1 SEHNR and CDR2 FQNEAQ (reference sequence). There are 15 residues in the CDR3. Between the trimmed V and J ends, which lost 4 bases and 0 bases, there was a span of 13 bases. This CDR3 reads CASSSTRDISYEQYF. CDR3 DNA sequence: TGTGCCAGCAGCTCAACCCGGGACATCTCCTACGAGCAGTACTTC.

The J gene is TRBJ1-2, the V gene TRBV29-1; 7 bases line up with TRBD1. There are 12 residues in the CDR3. The V gene end was trimmed by 7 bases and the J gene end by 3 bases; junction bases not matched to a gene: 5. The germline V gene encodes CDR1 SQVTM and CDR2 ANQGSEA. CDR3 coding DNA: TGCAGCGCCGTCAGGGGGGACTATGGCTACACCTTC. Translating gives CSAVRGDYGYTF.

The V gene is TRBV28, the J gene TRBJ2-7; the D gene is possibly TRBD1 (6 bases). CDR1 and CDR2 from the germline V gene are MDHEN and SYDVKM. Trimming stripped 10 bases from V and 2 bases from J, with 12 bases between. CDR3 length: 12 residues. CDR3 loop: CATRPGAYEQYF. For the CDR3, the DNA is TGTGCCACCCGCCCAGGGGCCTACGAGCAGTACTTC.

The CDR3 DNA reads as TGCGCCAGCAGCCTCACACAGGGGGCTGGAAACACCATATATTTT. Translated: CASSLTQGAGNTIYF. This rearrangement joins TRBV5-1 to TRBJ1-3; TRBD1 agrees at 8 bases. This CDR3 is 15 amino acids long. Germline-derived CDR1 and CDR2 are SGHRS and YFSETQ. Germline trimming cut 4 bases from V and 2 bases from J; bases unmatched to any gene: 5.

The chain joins TRBV18 to TRBJ1-1; no reliable D call. The germline V and J ends were trimmed by 0 bases and 0 bases, with 14 bases remaining between them. This CDR3 contains 17 residues. Germline CDR1 and CDR2: KGHSH and LQKENI. CDR3 amino acids: CASSPPGRSDMNTEAFF. DNA for the CDR3: TGTGCCAGCTCACCACCCGGGAGGTCCGACATGAACACTGAAGCTTTCTTT.

This chain uses TRBV30 with TRBJ2-3; TRBD1 agrees at 7 bases. The CDR3 sequence is 19 residues long. Trimming at V came to 3 bases and at J to 3 bases, leaving 21 bases not matched to a gene. CDR1 is GTSNPN, CDR2 SVGIG, per germline (reference sequence). The CDR3 nucleotides read TGTGCCTGGAGAGTTGGACAGGTCCTTCAAGGTGTCGGGACAGATACGCAGTATTTT. Translation gives CAWRVGQVLQGVGTDTQYF.

This chain's CDR3 is CASSLQGVDSPLHF. CDR3 bases: TGTGCCAGCAGCTTACAGGGGGTTGATTCACCCCTCCACTTT. The chain carries TRBV5-5 and TRBJ1-6; the match to TRBD1 covers 8 bases. This CDR3 spans 14 amino acids. The germline V gene encodes CDR1 SGHKS and CDR2 YYEKEE (reference sequence). Unmatched junction bases numbered 3, after V lost 2 bases and J lost 8 bases.

The CDR3 DNA reads TGTGCCAGCAGCTTGGGGGGCCTACCTAACACCGGGGAGCTGTTTTTT. It encodes CASSLGGLPNTGELFF. The rearrangement joins TRBV5-4 to TRBJ2-2; D may be TRBD1 (5 bases). Deletions cut 0 bases from V and 2 bases from J, with 11 bases between. The germline gives CDR1 SGHNT, CDR2 YYREEE (reference sequence). This CDR3 has 16 residues.

CDR3: CASSSTGSRTQPQHF. The CDR3 nucleotides read TGTGCCAGCAGCTCCACAGGGAGCCGCACTCAGCCCCAGCATTTT. V gene TRBV7-9 combines with J gene TRBJ1-5, with a possible D match to TRBD1 (6 bases). In germline, CDR1 is SEHNR, CDR2 FQNEAQ (reference sequence). The CDR3 spans 15 residues. With 4 bases removed from V and 6 bases from J, the gap between germline ends came to 16 bases.

The chain employs TRBV5-1 and TRBJ2-7; the match to TRBD1 covers 8 bases. The CDR3 contains 14 residues. The V gene's germline CDR1 is SGHRS and CDR2 YFSETQ. The J segment lost 3 bases and the V segment lost 4 bases, leaving 6 bases of the junction unmatched. The CDR3 protein is CASSTGQGGYEQYF. In DNA form, the CDR3 reads TGCGCCAGCAGCACCGGACAGGGTGGCTACGAGCAGTACTTC.

CDR3 nucleotide sequence: TGTGCCAGCAGTTTATCGAACAGTAACACCGGGGAGCTGTTTTTT. Translating it yields CASSLSNSNTGELFF. The chain has TRBV27 and TRBJ2-2, with unresolved D. Trimming shortened V by 0 bases and J by 2 bases, and 7 bases separated the two germline ends. Germline CDR1 MNHEY, CDR2 SMNVEV (reference sequence). This CDR3 spans 15 amino acids.

The chain combines TRBV10-3 with TRBJ1-5; TRBD1 matches at 7 bases. J gave up 4 bases and V 0 bases, and 9 bases lay outside the gene matches. CDR3 size: 17 residues. Germline values: CDR1 ENHRY, CDR2 SYGVKD. CDR3 sequence (DNA): TGTGCCATCAGTGAGTCGGGGGCGACAGGGAATAATCAGCCCCAGCATTTT. As protein: CAISESGATGNNQPQHF.

The CDR3 coding sequence is TGTGCCATCAGTGGAAGGGAGGGAAACACCATATATTTT. It translates to CAISGREGNTIYF. J is TRBJ1-3 and V is TRBV10-3, with unresolved D. In germline, CDR1 is ENHRY, CDR2 SYGVKD. There are 13 residues in the CDR3. V lost 4 bases and J 4 bases, leaving 8 bases between the germline ends.

J is TRBJ1-4 and V is TRBV3-1 (or the pseudogene TRBV3-2); tentatively, D is TRBD1 (5 bases). The germline V gene encodes CDR1 LGHDT and CDR2 YNNKEL (reference sequence). This CDR3 has 15 residues. V lost 1 base to trimming and J lost 7 bases, with 13 bases between them. The CDR3 nucleotides are TGTGCCAGCAGCCAAGGGTACGGGGGGAGTGAAAAACTGTTTTTT. It is translated as CASSQGYGGSEKLFF.

The chain recombines TRBV18 with TRBJ1-6; D call uncertain. Germline CDR1 KGHSH, CDR2 LQKENI. CDR3 length: 13 residues. Trimming left V 4 bases short and J 5 bases short, with 6 bases between. The CDR3, as DNA: TGTGCCAGCTCACGCTCGGATAATTCACCCCTCCACTTT. It codes for CASSRSDNSPLHF.

The chain recombines TRBV5-1 with TRBJ2-1; 7 nucleotides match TRBD2. Germline V CDR1 and CDR2: SGHRS, YFSETQ. The ends lost 0 bases at V and 3 bases at J; junction bases unmatched: 3. The CDR3 has 15 amino acids. The CDR3 region has the DNA TGCGCCAGCAGCTTGGCGGCTAGCGGCTACAATGAGCAGTTCTTC. This translates into CASSLAASGYNEQFF.

The V call is TRBV11-2, the J call TRBJ1-5, with D tentatively TRBD1 (5 bases). The V end was cut by 0 bases, the J end by 6 bases, with 9 bases between. Germline V CDR1 and CDR2: SGHAT, FQNNGV. The CDR3 runs 14 residues. The CDR3 DNA reads TGTGCCAGCAGCTTAGACAGGGTGGGTCAGCCCCAGCATTTT. Translating gives CASSLDRVGQPQHF. Complete variable domain (other parts from reference TRBV11-2 and TRBJ1-5): EAGVAQSPRYKIIEKRQSVAFWCNPISGHATLYWYQQILGQGPKLLIQFQNNGVVDDSQLPKDRFSAERLKGVDSTLKIQPAKLEDSAVYLCASSLDRVGQPQHFGDGTRLSIL.

This chain uses TRBV1 with TRBJ1-2; the DNA was not used to check the table's D call, TRBD1. TRBV1 corresponds to a pseudogene. The CDR3 has 16 amino acids. The CDR3 sequence: CTSSQWWPPSNYGYTF. The CDR3 DNA is TGCACCAGCAGCCAATGGTGGCCCCCTTCTAACTATGGCTACACCTTC.